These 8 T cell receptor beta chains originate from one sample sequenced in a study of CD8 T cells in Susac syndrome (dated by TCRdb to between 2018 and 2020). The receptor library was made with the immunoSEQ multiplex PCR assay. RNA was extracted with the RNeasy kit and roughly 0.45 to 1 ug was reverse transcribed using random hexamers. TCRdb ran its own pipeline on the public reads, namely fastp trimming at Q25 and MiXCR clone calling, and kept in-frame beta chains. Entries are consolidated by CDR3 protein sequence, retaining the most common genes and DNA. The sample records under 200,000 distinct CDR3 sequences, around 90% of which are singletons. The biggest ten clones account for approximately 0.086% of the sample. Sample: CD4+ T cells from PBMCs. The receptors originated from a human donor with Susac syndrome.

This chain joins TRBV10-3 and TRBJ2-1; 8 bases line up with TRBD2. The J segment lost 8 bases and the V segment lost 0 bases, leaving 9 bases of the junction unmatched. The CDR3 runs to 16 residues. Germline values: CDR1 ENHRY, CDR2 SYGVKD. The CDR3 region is CAISESTGTSIYEQFF. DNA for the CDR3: TGTGCCATCAGTGAGTCGACCGGGACTAGTATCTATGAGCAGTTCTTC.

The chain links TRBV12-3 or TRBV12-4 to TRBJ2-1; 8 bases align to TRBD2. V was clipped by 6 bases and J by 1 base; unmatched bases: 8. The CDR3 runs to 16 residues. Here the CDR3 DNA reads TGTGCCAGCAGGTCTAATAGCGGGATTTCCTACAATGAGCAGTTCTTC. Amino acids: CASRSNSGISYNEQFF.

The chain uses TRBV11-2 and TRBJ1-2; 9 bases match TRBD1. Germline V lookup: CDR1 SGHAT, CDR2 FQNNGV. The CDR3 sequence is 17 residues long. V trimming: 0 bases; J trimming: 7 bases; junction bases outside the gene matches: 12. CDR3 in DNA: TGTGCCAGCAGCTTAGAGTACAGGGGGCGCGGTACAGCTGGCTACACCTTC. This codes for CASSLEYRGRGTAGYTF.

This CDR3 reads CASNIAGGLYNEQFF. DNA for the CDR3: TGTGCCAGCAACATAGCGGGGGGCTTATACAATGAGCAGTTCTTC. The J gene is TRBJ2-1, the V gene TRBV7-8; 10 nucleotides align to TRBD2. After removal of 7 bases from V and 4 bases from J, the junction contained 7 bases not matched to a gene. The V gene's germline CDR1 is SGHVS and CDR2 FQNEAQ. CDR3 length: 15 residues.

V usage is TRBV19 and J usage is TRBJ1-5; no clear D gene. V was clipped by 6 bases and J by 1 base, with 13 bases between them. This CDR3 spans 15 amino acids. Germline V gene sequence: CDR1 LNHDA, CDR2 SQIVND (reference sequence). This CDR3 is CASRSGRQSNQPQHF. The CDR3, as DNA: TGTGCCAGTAGGAGCGGCAGGCAGAGCAATCAGCCCCAGCATTTT.

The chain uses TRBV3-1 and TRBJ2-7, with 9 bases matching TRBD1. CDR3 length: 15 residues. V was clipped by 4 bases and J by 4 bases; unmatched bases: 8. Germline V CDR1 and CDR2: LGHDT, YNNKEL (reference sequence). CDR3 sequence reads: CASSRGTGPGYEQYF. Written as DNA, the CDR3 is TGTGCCAGCAGCCGCGGGACAGGGCCGGGGTACGAGCAGTACTTC.

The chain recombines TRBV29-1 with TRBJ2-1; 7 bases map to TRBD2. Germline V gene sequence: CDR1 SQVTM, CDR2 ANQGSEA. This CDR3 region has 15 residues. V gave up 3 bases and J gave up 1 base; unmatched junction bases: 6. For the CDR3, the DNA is TGCAGCGTTGAGAGCAGCGGGAAGTCCTACAATGAGCAGTTCTTC. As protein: CSVESSGKSYNEQFF.

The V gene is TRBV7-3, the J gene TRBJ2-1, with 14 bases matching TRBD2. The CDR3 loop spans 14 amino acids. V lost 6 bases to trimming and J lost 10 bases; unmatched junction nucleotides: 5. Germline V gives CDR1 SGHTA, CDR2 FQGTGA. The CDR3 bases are TGTGCCAGCAGTCCCGGGACTAGCGGGAGAGAGCAGTTCTTC. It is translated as CASSPGTSGREQFF. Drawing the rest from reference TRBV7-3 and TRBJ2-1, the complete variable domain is GAGVSQTPSNKVTEKGKYVELRCDPISGHTALYWYRQSLGQGPEFLIYFQGTGAADDSGLPNDRFFAVRPEGSVSTLKIQRTERGDSAVYLCASSPGTSGREQFFGPGTRLTVL.